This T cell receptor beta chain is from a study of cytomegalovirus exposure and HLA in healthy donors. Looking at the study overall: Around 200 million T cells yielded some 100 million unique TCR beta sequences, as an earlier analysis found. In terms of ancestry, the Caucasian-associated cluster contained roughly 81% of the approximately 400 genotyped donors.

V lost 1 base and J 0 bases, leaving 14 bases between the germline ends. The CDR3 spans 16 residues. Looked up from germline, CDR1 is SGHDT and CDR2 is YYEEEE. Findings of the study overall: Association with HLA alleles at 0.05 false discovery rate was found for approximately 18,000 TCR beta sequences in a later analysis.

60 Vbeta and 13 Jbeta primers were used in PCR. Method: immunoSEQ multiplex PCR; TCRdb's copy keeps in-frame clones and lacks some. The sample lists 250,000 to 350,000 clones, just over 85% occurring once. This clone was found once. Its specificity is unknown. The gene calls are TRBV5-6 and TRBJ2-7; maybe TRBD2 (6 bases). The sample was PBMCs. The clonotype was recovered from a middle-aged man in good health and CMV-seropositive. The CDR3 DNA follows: TGTGCCAGCAGCTTGTTGAGCGGGTCGTACTCCTACGAGCAGTACTTC. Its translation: CASSLLSGSYSYEQYF. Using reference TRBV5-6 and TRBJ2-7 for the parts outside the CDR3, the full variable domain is DAGVTQSPTHLIKTRGQQVTLRCSPKSGHDTVSWYQQALGQGPQFIFQYYEEEERQRGNFPDRFSGHQFPNYSSELNVNALLLGDSALYLCASSLLSGSYSYEQYFGPGTRLTVT.